This is a list of T cell receptor beta chains from one sample in a study of blood T cell repertoires in COVID-19. The protocol was immunoSEQ multiplex PCR, while the TCRdb copy is restricted to in-frame clones and leaves out a portion. The table includes tens of thousands of clones, 86% detected once. Sequencing input: peripheral blood. These receptors were taken from a young man with acute or convalescent COVID-19. Each CDR3 is given with its conserved first and last residue. The order of the fields is D gene, clone size, CDR3 length, V gene, J gene, CDR3 protein, CDR3 DNA. The D gene is left open where the match is weak. Expanded clones are given a class, and other clones once, few, many or no size at all.

>TRBD2|-|15|TRBV24-1|TRBJ2-1
CATSSGSGGRIEQFF
TGTGCCACCAGTTCGGGGAGCGGGGGTCGGATTGAGCAGTTCTTC
>-|-|15|TRBV6-5|TRBJ1-6
CASTEGSSYNSPLHF
TGTGCCAGCACGGAGGGGAGCTCCTATAATTCACCCCTCCACTTT
>-|-|13|TRBV7-2|TRBJ1-3
CAGGPLSGNTIYF
TGTGCCGGCGGGCCGCTCTCTGGAAACACCATATATTTT
>TRBD2|-|14|TRBV5-1|TRBJ2-3
CASSGRGNTDTQYF
TGCGCCAGCAGTGGGAGGGGAAACACAGATACGCAGTATTTT
>-|few|12|TRBV6-5|TRBJ1-4
CASSRANEKLFF
TGTGCCAGCAGCCGCGCGAATGAAAAACTGTTTTTT
>-|few|14|TRBV9|TRBJ1-1
CASSAQGISTEAFF
TGTGCCAGCAGCGCGCAGGGGATTTCAACTGAAGCTTTCTTT
>-|once|11|TRBV2|TRBJ1-1
CASRFATEAFF
TGTGCCAGCAGGTTCGCGACTGAAGCTTTCTTT
>TRBD1|-|16|TRBV5-1|TRBJ1-2
CASSSTTGTGNYGYTF
TGCGCCAGCAGCTCAACTACCGGGACAGGGAACTATGGCTACACCTTC
>TRBD2|once|18|TRBV5-1|TRBJ2-3
CASSMGLGSDLSTDTQYF
TGCGCCAGCAGCATGGGACTAGGTTCGGACCTTAGCACAGATACGCAGTATTTT
>-|few|14|TRBV28|TRBJ1-1
CASSLSQGWTEAFF
TGTGCCAGCAGTTTATCACAGGGATGGACTGAAGCTTTCTTT
>-|-|14|TRBV27|TRBJ2-5
CASKERRERETQYF
TGTGCCAGCAAAGAACGACGCGAGCGGGAGACCCAGTACTTC
>TRBD1|once|13|TRBV6-5|TRBJ1-6
CAGSGTGVSPLHF
TGTGCCGGCTCCGGGACAGGGGTATCACCCCTCCACTTT
>TRBD2|-|16|TRBV7-2|TRBJ2-7
CASSLLASGGPYEQYF
TGTGCCAGCAGCTTACTGGCTAGCGGGGGCCCCTACGAGCAGTACTTC
>TRBD1|-|14|TRBV2|TRBJ1-6
CASRRQGRNSPLHF
TGTGCCAGCAGGCGACAGGGGCGAAATTCACCCCTCCACTTT
>-|-|14|TRBV9|TRBJ1-6
CASSVGQNNSPLHF
TGTGCCAGCAGCGTTGGACAGAATAATTCACCCCTCCACTTT
>-|-|15|TRBV6-5|TRBJ1-3
CASSYVRDTKGTIYF
TGTGCCAGCAGCTACGTCCGGGACACGAAGGGCACCATATATTTT
>-|-|14|TRBV2|TRBJ2-1
CASSETRTHNEQFF
TGTGCCAGCAGTGAAACTAGGACCCACAATGAGCAGTTCTTC
>TRBD2|-|14|TRBV30|TRBJ2-1
CAWSETSGWNEQFF
TGTGCCTGGAGTGAAACTAGCGGGTGGAATGAGCAGTTCTTC
>TRBD1|-|13|TRBV3-1/TRBV3-2|TRBJ1-1
CASSLGQANEAFF
TGTGCCAGCAGCCTCGGACAGGCGAATGAAGCTTTCTTT
>TRBD2|-|18|TRBV19|TRBJ2-5
CASSIFGFASGVEETQYF
TGTGCCAGTAGTATTTTCGGCTTTGCTAGCGGGGTAGAAGAGACCCAGTACTTC
>TRBD1|-|13|TRBV30|TRBJ2-3
CAWSLGQADTQYF
TGTGCCTGGAGTCTTGGACAGGCGGATACGCAGTATTTT
>-|-|15|TRBV5-1|TRBJ1-3
CASSSGFPSGNTIYF
TGCGCCAGCAGCTCCGGTTTCCCCTCTGGAAACACCATATATTTT
>TRBD1|once|17|TRBV30|TRBJ2-2
CAWSVRIGTVNTGELFF
TGTGCCTGGAGTGTACGAATTGGGACAGTGAACACCGGGGAGCTGTTTTTT
>TRBD1|-|14|TRBV19|TRBJ1-1
CASSGTGGDTEAFF
TGTGCCAGTAGCGGGACAGGGGGGGACACTGAAGCTTTCTTT
>TRBD1|-|13|TRBV3-1/TRBV3-2|TRBJ2-3
CASSPILGDRQYF
TGTGCCAGCAGCCCCATACTCGGGGACAGGCAGTATTTT
>TRBD1|-|15|TRBV24-1|TRBJ1-1
CATSDSRGTATEAFF
TGTGCCACCAGTGATTCCCGCGGGACAGCCACTGAAGCTTTCTTT
>TRBD1|-|15|TRBV2|TRBJ1-1
CASRLDRVMNTEAFF
TGTGCCAGCAGGCTCGACAGGGTCATGAACACTGAAGCTTTCTTT
>TRBD1|-|17|TRBV3-1/TRBV3-2|TRBJ2-2
CASSQVLRGLGTGELFF
TGTGCCAGCAGCCAAGTGTTAAGGGGGCTAGGCACCGGGGAGCTGTTTTTT
>-|-|15|TRBV3-1/TRBV3-2|TRBJ1-6
CASSQDNTNNSPLHF
TGTGCCAGCAGCCAAGATAACACAAATAATTCACCCCTCCACTTT
>-|-|14|TRBV6-6|TRBJ2-7
CASRTELILYEQYF
TGTGCCAGCAGGACAGAGTTAATTCTCTACGAGCAGTACTTC
>-|-|13|TRBV7-2|TRBJ1-5
CASSLDPGQPQHF
TGTGCCAGCAGCTTAGATCCGGGTCAGCCCCAGCATTTT
>-|-|16|TRBV7-2|TRBJ1-3
CASSLSISYSGNTIYF
TGTGCCAGCAGCTTATCCATTAGCTACTCTGGAAACACCATATATTTT
>TRBD1|-|15|TRBV9|TRBJ2-5
CASSARDRAGETQYF
TGTGCCAGCAGCGCCAGGGACAGGGCGGGAGAGACCCAGTACTTC
>-|-|13|TRBV19|TRBJ2-1
CASSLGGWAEQFF
TGTGCCAGTAGTCTGGGGGGTTGGGCTGAGCAGTTCTTC
>TRBD1|-|15|TRBV5-4|TRBJ2-3
CASSYTGTGGATQYF
TGTGCCAGCAGCTACACAGGGACAGGGGGAGCTACGCAGTATTTT
>TRBD1|-|14|TRBV6-5|TRBJ1-1
CASGYRTGGGEAFF
TGTGCCAGCGGATACCGGACAGGGGGCGGGGAAGCTTTCTTT
>TRBD1|few|15|TRBV3-1/TRBV3-2|TRBJ1-3
CASSQDRVAGNTIYF
TGTGCCAGCAGCCAGGACAGGGTGGCTGGAAACACCATATATTTT
>TRBD2|-|16|TRBV10-2|TRBJ2-1
CASSSTSGTSYNEQFF
TGCGCCAGCAGTTCGACTAGCGGGACGTCCTACAATGAGCAGTTCTTC
>-|-|14|TRBV30|TRBJ1-1
CAWNPPAANTEAFF
TGTGCCTGGAACCCACCGGCGGCGAACACTGAAGCTTTCTTT